This TCR beta chain was observed in a study of vaccination and CD4 T cells after COVID-19. On the study more broadly: Taking of post-vaccine samples occurred a median about 70 days after dose two (range 14 to 241).

The Oncomine TCR Beta short-read assay was applied to DNA of cultured CD4+ T cells. TCRdb called the PCR reads again in MiXCR, with one record for every CDR3 protein. The sample carries about 20,000 distinct CDR3 sequences, approximately 53% recorded once. This CDR3 has 15 amino acids. Germline lookup yields CDR1 ENHRY and CDR2 SYGVKD. V gave up 4 bases and J gave up 8 bases, with 20 bases separating them. Study-wide findings and caveats: For SARS-CoV-2-reactive clonotypes, the median went from approximately 23 to 38, a nonsignificant increase.

Stated treatment: approximately 10-day PBMC culture with coronavirus spike peptide pools or control peptides (ViraFEST assay). ViraFEST sequenced TCRs after peptide-pool expansion of antigen-specific T cells. The authors cultured fewer than 2.5 million PBMCs per well with 10 IU/ml IL-2 and approximately 9 ug/ml peptide pools. A remark on this clonotype: Its antigen is not identified.

The chain carries TRBV10-3 and TRBJ1-2; no reliable D call. Sample: CD4+ T cells from blood, cultured in vitro, taken before SARS-CoV-2 vaccination. The source is a human donor who had recovered from COVID-19. CDR3 sequence (DNA): TGTGCCATCAGTGTCCTTACAGCGTCCCCGGCGGGCTACACCTTC. Protein sequence: CAISVLTASPAGYTF.